This T cell receptor beta chain was retrieved from a study of blood T cell repertoires in COVID-19. Study at large: T cells, B-cell-depleted T cells, or PBMCs supplied cDNA or gDNA.

From germline, CDR1 is LNHNV and CDR2 YYDKDF (reference sequence). V was trimmed by 0 bases and J by 0 bases, leaving 11 bases between them. The CDR3 totals 16 residues. The table came from immunoSEQ multiplex PCR; TCRdb's copy has only in-frame clones and leaves some out. The repertoire holds some 80,000 clones, with over 80% as singletons. The TCR comes from a man aged 60 to 69 with active or convalescent COVID-19. J is TRBJ1-1 and V is TRBV15; unclear D gene. The sequencing input was peripheral blood. CDR3 DNA: TGTGCCACCAGCAGAGATCACGGGGTAGTGAACACTGAAGCTTTCTTT. Amino acid sequence: CATSRDHGVVNTEAFF.